One sample yielded the 20 T cell receptor beta chains listed below, sequenced in a study of lymphopenia after photon versus proton radiotherapy. Profiling relied on immunoSEQ multiplex PCR, and the TCRdb table lists in-frame clones only, not all of them. In the table there are roughly 18,000 clones, about 92% of which are singletons. The source was peripheral blood, collected from a patient treated with photon-based radiotherapy. The receptors derive from a woman aged 40-49 years with cholangiocarcinoma.

This rearrangement joins TRBV28 to TRBJ1-2; 7 bases agree with TRBD1. CDR3 length equals 13 residues. The germline CDR1 and CDR2 sequences are MDHEN and SYDVKM. Losses at the gene ends were 6 bases for V and 8 bases for J; bases not matched to a gene: 9. The DNA of the CDR3 is TGTGCCAGCAGGGTTGACAGGGTCAACGGCTACACCTTC. Protein product: CASRVDRVNGYTF.

V gene TRBV5-1 combines with J gene TRBJ2-7; 10 bases fit TRBD1. The CDR3 runs 14 residues. In germline, CDR1 is SGHRS, CDR2 YFSETQ. V lost 3 bases to trimming and J lost 2 bases; unmatched junction nucleotides: 2. The CDR3 coding sequence is TGCGCCAGCAGCTGGGGGACAGGGGCCTACGAGCAGTACTTC. As protein: CASSWGTGAYEQYF.

This chain joins TRBV30 and TRBJ1-6; 7 bases agree with TRBD1. V shed 5 bases, J shed 6 bases, and the junction held 13 bases outside the gene matches. CDR1 and CDR2 (germline): GTSNPN, SVGIG (reference sequence). This CDR3 has 16 amino acids. The CDR3 sequence: CAWGSSDRSFNSPLHF. DNA of the CDR3: TGTGCCTGGGGGTCTTCGGACAGGTCTTTTAATTCACCCCTCCACTTT.

The genes are TRBV7-9 and TRBJ2-7, with a tentative D call TRBD1 (6 bases). The CDR3 sequence is 15 residues long. Germline lookup yields CDR1 SEHNR and CDR2 FQNEAQ (reference sequence). V was clipped by 1 base and J by 7 bases, with 17 bases between them. The DNA of the CDR3 is TGTGCCAGCAGCTTAGTCGTACAGGGACCTGGTGAGCAGTACTTC. Translating it yields CASSLVVQGPGEQYF.

The chain uses TRBV29-1 and TRBJ1-2; D not resolved. Germline-derived CDR1 and CDR2 are SQVTM and ANQGSEA. This CDR3 contains 15 residues. Trimming took 3 bases from V and 4 from J, leaving 18 bases between them. The CDR3 is CSVDDLGRSRYGYTF. The CDR3 nucleotides read TGCAGCGTTGACGATCTAGGACGGAGCCGCTATGGCTACACCTTC.

This chain joins TRBV4-1 and TRBJ1-1; the match to TRBD1 covers 9 bases. Germline V gene lookup returns CDR1 MGHRA and CDR2 YSYEKL. With 1 base clipped from V and 4 bases from J, the junction kept 10 bases outside the gene matches. This CDR3 has 17 residues. The CDR3 spells CASSQVGTGLLSTEAFF. Here the CDR3 DNA reads TGCGCCAGCAGCCAAGTAGGGACAGGGCTTTTGAGCACTGAAGCTTTCTTT.

The rearrangement links TRBV7-6 to TRBJ2-7, with 8 positions matching TRBD1. V shed 5 bases and J 3 bases; nucleotides not matched to a gene: 9. This CDR3 is built from 15 residues. The germline CDR1 and CDR2 sequences are SGHVS and FNYEAQ. CDR3 amino acids: CASSPGTGPLYEQYF. DNA for the CDR3: TGTGCCAGCAGCCCGGGGACAGGTCCCCTCTACGAGCAGTACTTC.

The chain uses TRBV5-1 and TRBJ2-7, with D possibly TRBD2 on 6 matching bases. Germline CDR1 SGHRS, CDR2 YFSETQ. The CDR3 has 14 residues. The germline V and J ends were trimmed by 4 bases and 0 bases, with 11 bases remaining between them. CDR3 loop: CASSPGLSSYEQYF. DNA of the CDR3: TGCGCCAGCAGCCCGGGACTCAGCTCCTACGAGCAGTACTTC.

The rearrangement uses TRBV6-5 and TRBJ1-5; D possibly corresponds to TRBD1 (5 bases). Trimming took off 6 bases at V and 7 bases at J, with 16 bases between the two ends. In germline, CDR1 is MNHEY, CDR2 SVGAGI. The CDR3 is 14 residues long. The CDR3 bases are TGTGCCAGCAGGGGGACCGCCCCTGGGCAGCCCCAGCATTTT. Amino acid sequence: CASRGTAPGQPQHF.

This sequence joins TRBV27 and TRBJ2-7; 11 nucleotides agree with TRBD2. The CDR3 loop spans 16 amino acids. The J segment lost 6 bases and the V segment lost 1 base, leaving 8 bases of the junction unmatched. CDR1 MNHEY and CDR2 SMNVEV come from the germline V gene (reference sequence). CDR3 sequence: CASSLYWRLAGGEQYF. In DNA form, the CDR3 reads TGTGCCAGCAGTTTATATTGGCGGCTAGCGGGAGGCGAGCAGTACTTC.

This rearrangement joins TRBV5-1 to TRBJ2-1, with 7 nucleotides matching TRBD2. Germline CDR1 is SGHRS and CDR2 is YFSETQ. The CDR3 consists of 14 residues. Trimming took 2 bases from V and 5 from J; bases not matched to a gene: 4. CDR3 DNA sequence: TGCGCCAGCAGCTTTTCCGGGGGGAACAATGAGCAGTTCTTC. Translation gives CASSFSGGNNEQFF.

CDR3 bases: TGTGCCAGCAGCCAGTCACGAGATACGCAGTATTTT. Translation: CASSQSRDTQYF. The chain has TRBV4-2 and TRBJ2-3; D is uncertain. V dropped 3 bases and J dropped 5 bases, with 6 bases sitting between them. Germline-derived CDR1 and CDR2 are LGHNA and YNFKEQ. This CDR3 has 12 amino acids.

This chain uses TRBV5-6 with TRBJ2-6, with D unresolved. The CDR3 extends over 18 amino acids. Trimming cost V 0 bases and J 0 bases, with 13 bases left between them. CDR1 and CDR2 (germline): SGHDT, YYEEEE. In DNA form, the CDR3 reads TGTGCCAGCAGCTTGGGACCGTTACTTATCTCTGGGGCCAACGTCCTGACTTTC. This sequence encodes CASSLGPLLISGANVLTF.

This clone was recorded once. CDR3 in amino acids: CASSVEGDEQYF. The CDR3 DNA is TGTGCCAGCAGCGTCGAAGGGGACGAGCAGTACTTC. This sequence joins TRBV9 and TRBJ2-7; TRBD1 is a possible D gene (5 bases). Germline-derived CDR1 and CDR2 are SGDLS and YYNGEE. The length of the CDR3 is 12 residues. V was cut by 2 bases and J by 5 bases, with 8 bases left in between.

This rearrangement joins TRBV7-2 to TRBJ2-7; D gene ambiguous. Germline V lookup: CDR1 SGHTA, CDR2 FQGNSA. The CDR3 is made up of 14 amino acids. Trimming pared 2 bases from V and 1 base from J, leaving 9 bases between. This chain's CDR3 is CASSLYSVSYEQYF. In DNA, the CDR3 is TGTGCCAGCAGCTTATATTCTGTTTCCTACGAGCAGTACTTC.

This clone showed up just once. As DNA, the CDR3 is TGTGCCACCAGCAGAGGGCCCCTCGAGACTGAAGCTTTCTTT. It codes for CATSRGPLETEAFF. The rearrangement joins TRBV15 to TRBJ1-1; D gene unclear. The CDR3 is 14 residues long. Germline V CDR1 and CDR2: LNHNV, YYDKDF (reference sequence). Trimming left V 1 base short and J 5 bases short, with 11 bases between.

CDR3: CAISAGTSSYNSPLHF. CDR3 sequence (DNA): TGTGCCATCAGCGCGGGAACCAGCTCCTATAATTCACCCCTCCACTTT. The gene calls are TRBV10-3 and TRBJ1-6; no firm D call. Germline values: CDR1 ENHRY, CDR2 SYGVKD. V was pared by 6 bases and J by 0 bases, with 12 bases between. The CDR3 loop spans 16 amino acids.

This clone was seen once. The J gene is TRBJ1-1, the V gene TRBV6-5, with D perhaps matching TRBD1 (5 bases). The CDR3 is made up of 13 amino acids. In germline, CDR1 is MNHEY, CDR2 SVGAGI. V lost 8 bases to trimming and J lost 5 bases, with 15 bases between them. The CDR3 bases are TGTGCCAGCCGTGGAAACAGGCCGACTGAAGCTTTCTTT. It yields the protein CASRGNRPTEAFF.

The rearrangement links TRBV28 to TRBJ1-5; weak D call: TRBD1 (6 bases). CDR1 MDHEN and CDR2 SYDVKM come from the germline V gene. Trimming cost V 6 bases and J 3 bases, with 12 bases left between them. The CDR3 consists of 14 residues. This chain's CDR3 is CASRGGQFNQPQHF. In DNA form, the CDR3 reads TGTGCCAGCAGGGGAGGACAGTTCAATCAGCCCCAGCATTTT.

The CDR3 DNA reads TGTGCTAGTGGGCGTTCAGGGTTCCCTGAAGCTTTCTTT. Its translation: CASGRSGFPEAFF. The chain couples TRBV12-5 to TRBJ1-1; D perhaps matches TRBD1 (5 bases). The CDR3 is 13 residues long. CDR1 is LGHNT and CDR2 is FRNRAP in the germline V gene. V shed 6 bases and J shed 6 bases, with 14 bases lying between them.